The sample holds a few counts of the clone carrying this TCR beta chain. The data belong to a study of blood T cells in healthy people across ages. Primers used in a second PCR of about 6 to 11 cycles were a sample-barcoded 5' primer and a J-beta primer mix. From the 5' RACE reads, TCRdb called clonotypes with MiXCR, one entry per CDR3 protein. Of over 700,000 distinct CDR3 sequences detected, about 25% appear once; the ten largest clones hold around 9.2%. Another study also made use of these data, one on T cells of mothers and their children.

The sample consisted of blood. The receptor was isolated from a boy younger than 18 in good health.

The CDR3 coding sequence is TGCGCCAGCAGACTGGACAGTGAGAATTCACCCCTCCACTTT. Translation gives CASRLDSENSPLHF. The rearrangement uses TRBV5-1 and TRBJ1-6; D might be TRBD1 (6 bases). This CDR3 has 14 residues. Germline V gives CDR1 SGHRS, CDR2 YFSETQ. V was cut by 5 bases and J by 7 bases, with 13 bases left in between. Full variable domain (remainder filled in from reference TRBV5-1 and TRBJ1-6): KAGVTQTPRYLIKTRGQQVTLSCSPISGHRSVSWYQQTPGQGLQFLFEYFSETQRNKGNFPGRFSGRQFSNSRSEMNVSTLELGDSALYLCASRLDSENSPLHFGNGTRLTVT.